This T cell receptor beta chain is drawn from a study of blood T cell repertoires in COVID-19. The CDR3 runs 16 residues. The V gene's germline CDR1 is SEHNR and CDR2 FQNEAQ (reference sequence). Germline trimming cut 6 bases from V and 3 bases from J; bases unmatched to any gene: 9. TCRdb's table, derived via immunoSEQ multiplex PCR, lists solely in-frame clones and lacks some. Of about 71,000 clones in the sample, roughly 82% were seen once. The rearrangement joins TRBV7-9 to TRBJ2-2, with TRBD1 identical over 8 bases. This clonotype was sampled from an elderly woman with acute or convalescent COVID-19. What was sequenced was peripheral blood. CDR3 region: CASRLTGASYTGELFF. The DNA for the CDR3 is TGTGCCAGCAGGTTGACAGGGGCCTCATACACCGGGGAGCTGTTTTTT.